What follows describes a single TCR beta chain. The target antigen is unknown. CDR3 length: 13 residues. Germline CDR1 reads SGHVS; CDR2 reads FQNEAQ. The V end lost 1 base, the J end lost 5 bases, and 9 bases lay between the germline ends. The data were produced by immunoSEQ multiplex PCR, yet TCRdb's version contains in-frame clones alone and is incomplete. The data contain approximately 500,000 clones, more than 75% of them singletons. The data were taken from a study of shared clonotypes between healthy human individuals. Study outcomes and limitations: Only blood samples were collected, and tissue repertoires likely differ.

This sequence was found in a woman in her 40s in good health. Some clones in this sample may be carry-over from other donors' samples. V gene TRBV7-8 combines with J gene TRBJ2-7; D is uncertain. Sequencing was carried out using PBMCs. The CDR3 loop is CASSLGVVNEQYF. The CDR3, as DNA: TGTGCCAGCAGCTTAGGTGTCGTGAACGAGCAGTACTTC. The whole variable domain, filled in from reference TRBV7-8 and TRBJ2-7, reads GAGVSQSPRYKVAKRGQDVALRCDPISGHVSLFWYQQALGQGPEFLTYFQNEAQLDKSGLPSDRFFAERPEGSVSTLKIQRTQQEDSAVYLCASSLGVVNEQYFGPGTRLTVT.